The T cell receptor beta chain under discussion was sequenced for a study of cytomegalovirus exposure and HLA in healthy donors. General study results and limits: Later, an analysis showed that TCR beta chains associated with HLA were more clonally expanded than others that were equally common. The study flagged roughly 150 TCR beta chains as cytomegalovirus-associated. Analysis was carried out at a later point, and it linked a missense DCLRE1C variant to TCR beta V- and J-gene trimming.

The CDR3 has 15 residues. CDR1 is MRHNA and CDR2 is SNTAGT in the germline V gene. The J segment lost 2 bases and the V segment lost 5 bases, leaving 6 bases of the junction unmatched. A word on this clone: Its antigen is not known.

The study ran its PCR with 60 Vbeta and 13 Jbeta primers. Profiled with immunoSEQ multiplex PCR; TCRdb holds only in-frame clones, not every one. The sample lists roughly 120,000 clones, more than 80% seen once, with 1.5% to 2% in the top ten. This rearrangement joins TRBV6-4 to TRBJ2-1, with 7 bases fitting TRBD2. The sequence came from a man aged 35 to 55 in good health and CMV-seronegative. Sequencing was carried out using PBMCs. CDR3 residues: CASSPMAGAYNEQFF. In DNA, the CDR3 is TGTGCCAGCAGTCCGATGGCGGGGGCCTACAATGAGCAGTTCTTC.